This TCR beta chain was recovered during a study of T cell responses to AZD1222 COVID-19 vaccine. Regarding the study as a whole: Clonal diversity may have been underestimated in mostly white British donors.

This clone was counted once. The antigen is not known. Germline V gene data show CDR1 as MNHNY and CDR2 as SVGAGI (reference sequence). Trimming took 7 bases from V and 7 from J, leaving 16 bases between them. The CDR3 length is 13 residues. Profiled with immunoSEQ multiplex PCR; TCRdb holds only in-frame clones, not every one. The sample lists tens of thousands of clones, about nine tenths seen once, with less than 9% in the top ten. The chain couples TRBV6-6 to TRBJ1-1; TRBD1 is a possible D gene (5 bases). Sequenced material: peripheral blood, taken on day 0 of AZD1222 vaccination. This TCR was sampled from an adult in good health. The chain's CDR3 is CASIWITGGEAFF. Written as DNA, the CDR3 is TGTGCCAGCATCTGGATAACGGGGGGTGAAGCTTTCTTT.